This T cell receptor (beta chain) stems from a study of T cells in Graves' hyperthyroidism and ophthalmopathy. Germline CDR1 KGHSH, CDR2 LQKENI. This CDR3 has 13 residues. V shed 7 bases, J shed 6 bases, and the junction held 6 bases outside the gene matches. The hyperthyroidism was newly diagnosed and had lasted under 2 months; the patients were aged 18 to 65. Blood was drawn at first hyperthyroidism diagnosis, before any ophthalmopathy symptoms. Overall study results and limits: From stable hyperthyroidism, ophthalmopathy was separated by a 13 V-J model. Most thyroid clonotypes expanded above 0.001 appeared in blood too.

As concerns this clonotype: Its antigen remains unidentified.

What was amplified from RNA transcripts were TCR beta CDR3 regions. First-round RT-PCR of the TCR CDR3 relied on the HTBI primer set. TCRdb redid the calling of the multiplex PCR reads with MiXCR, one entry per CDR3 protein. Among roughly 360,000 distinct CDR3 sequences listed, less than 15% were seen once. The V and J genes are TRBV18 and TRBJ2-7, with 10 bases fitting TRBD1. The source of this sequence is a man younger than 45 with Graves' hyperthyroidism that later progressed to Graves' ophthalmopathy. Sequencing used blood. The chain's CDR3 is CASLGTGDGEQYF. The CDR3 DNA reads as TGTGCCAGCTTAGGGACAGGGGATGGCGAGCAGTACTTC.